The rows below give T cell receptor beta chains drawn from one sample of a study of blood T cell repertoires in COVID-19. Only in-frame clones appear in the TCRdb table, and some are missing; sequencing was by immunoSEQ multiplex PCR. This repertoire shows about 100,000 clones, about two thirds found once; its top ten account for less than 2%. The sequenced material came from peripheral blood. These receptors all stem from a woman aged 40 to 50 with acute or convalescent COVID-19. Both conserved end residues are part of each CDR3.

V	J	CDR3
TRBV24-1	TRBJ2-3	CATSDPRGGLTDTQYF
TRBV30	TRBJ1-4	CAWNRYPGQGQQLFF
TRBV6-5	TRBJ1-1	CASSYAPGGQTEAFF
TRBV2	TRBJ2-7	CASSEFRGYEQYF
TRBV9	TRBJ2-1	CASSVGDRGLGEQFF
TRBV3-1/TRBV3-2	TRBJ1-3	CASSQPQGSGNTIYF
TRBV3-1/TRBV3-2	TRBJ1-3	CASSQDPTGGRNTIYF
TRBV30	TRBJ2-3	CAWSARRGTDTQYF
TRBV9	TRBJ1-2	CASSGSGQPLPYGYTF
TRBV4-2	TRBJ2-1	CASSLTNPSYNEQFF
TRBV9	TRBJ2-7	CASSVDEVGSYEQYF
TRBV5-1	TRBJ2-2	CASSLRGGELFF
TRBV28	TRBJ2-3	CASSSDSGGATDTQYF
TRBV30	TRBJ1-5	CAWSRGGPNQPQHF
TRBV7-3	TRBJ2-2	CASSLVSNTGELFF
TRBV30	TRBJ1-2	CAWGRQGSLEGYTF